This section outlines one T cell receptor (beta chain) sequence together with its context. The data belong to a study of blood T cell repertoires in COVID-19. The length of the CDR3 is 14 residues. Trimming pared 1 base from V and 6 bases from J, leaving 13 bases between. Germline V gene data show CDR1 as SGHRS and CDR2 as YFSETQ. Data came from immunoSEQ multiplex PCR; TCRdb stores just in-frame clones and leaves some out. The table records roughly 130,000 clones, roughly 83% of them present only once. The sequence derives from a woman of 80 years or more with acute or convalescent COVID-19. The chain uses TRBV5-1 and TRBJ1-2; D uncertain. Sequenced material: peripheral blood. In DNA, the CDR3 is TGCGCCAGCAGCTTGACGTCTACAGCGGATGGCTACACCTTC. Its translation: CASSLTSTADGYTF.